These 17 T cell receptor beta chains share one sample of origin, sequenced in a study of post-analysis software for immune sequencing data. Overall study findings and caveats: A few TRBV segments appeared more often in patients than in controls, and TRBV5-6, TRBV5-1 and TRBV20-1 were among these.

TCR beta libraries were prepared from cDNA with unique molecular identifiers. Each CDR3 protein gets one entry after TCRdb re-called the PCR reads with MiXCR. The data contain 750,000 to 950,000 distinct CDR3 sequences, under 70% of them singletons. Antigen specificity for these receptors is unknown. The sample was blood. The receptor set was obtained from a girl between 10 and 17 years old with multiple sclerosis.

The chain carries TRBV29-1 and TRBJ2-3, with D uncertain. CDR1 is SQVTM and CDR2 is ANQGSEA in the germline V gene. The CDR3 length is 11 residues. The germline V and J ends were trimmed by 3 bases and 2 bases, with 3 bases remaining between them. CDR3 residues: CSVEPTDTQYF. The CDR3 nucleotides read TGCAGCGTTGAGCCCACAGATACGCAGTATTTT.

The CDR3 is CASSQAGPLRSSGANVLTF. The CDR3 nucleotides are TGTGCCAGCAGCCAAGCTGGTCCCCTACGGAGCTCTGGGGCCAACGTCCTGACTTTC. V is TRBV3-1 and J is TRBJ2-6; no clear D. The CDR3 sequence is 19 residues long. Germline V CDR1 and CDR2: LGHDT, YNNKEL (reference sequence). Trimming took 1 base from V and 0 from J, leaving 16 bases between them.

A single count supports this clonotype. The chain couples TRBV15 to TRBJ2-3; D gene unclear. The CDR3 runs to 14 residues. V was clipped by 1 base and J by 5 bases, with 10 bases between them. CDR1 is LNHNV and CDR2 is YYDKDF in the germline V gene (reference sequence). CDR3 DNA: TGTGCCACCAGCAGAGGGGCAGAGCTAGATACGCAGTATTTT. Translated: CATSRGAELDTQYF.

The rearrangement joins TRBV9 to TRBJ2-7, with 12 bases matching TRBD2. The trim removed 3 bases at V and 0 bases at J, leaving 7 bases unmatched. The CDR3 is 17 residues long. From germline, CDR1 is SGDLS and CDR2 YYNGEE. For the CDR3, the DNA is TGTGCCAGCAGCGAGAGCCTACTAGCGGGAGGCTCCTACGAGCAGTACTTC. Translation: CASSESLLAGGSYEQYF. Supplemented by reference TRBV9 and TRBJ2-7, the full variable domain reads DSGVTQTPKHLITATGQRVTLRCSPRSGDLSVYWYQQSLDQGLQFLIQYYNGEERAKGNILERFSAQQFPDLHSELNLSSLELGDSALYFCASSESLLAGGSYEQYFGPGTRLTVT.

This clonotype showed up just a few times. The chain uses TRBV4-2 and TRBJ1-5; 10 bases line up with TRBD1. Germline V gene data show CDR1 as LGHNA and CDR2 as YNFKEQ. V was pared by 2 bases and J by 0 bases, with 7 bases of the junction left unmatched. This CDR3 spans 18 amino acids. The CDR3 loop reads CASSQFPGQGVSNQPQHF. CDR3 in DNA: TGTGCCAGCAGCCAATTCCCAGGACAGGGGGTTAGCAATCAGCCCCAGCATTTT.

The chain is built from TRBV20-1 and TRBJ2-5; possibly TRBD1 for D (7 bases). This CDR3 contains 13 residues. The germline gives CDR1 DFQATT, CDR2 SNEGSKA (reference sequence). The V gene lost 1 base and the J gene lost 5 bases, with 11 bases spanning the gap. CDR3 DNA: TGCAGTGCTAGAGTACCAGGGGGGGAGACCCAGTACTTC. Residues: CSARVPGGETQYF.

The chain joins TRBV20-1 to TRBJ2-5, with TRBD2 matching 9 bases. The J call could be wrong; TRBJ2-7 is a better fit for the DNA end. This CDR3 region has 16 residues. Per the germline V gene, CDR1 is DFQATT and CDR2 is SNEGSKA (reference sequence). As DNA, the CDR3 is TGCAGTGCTAGAGATCCCGGCGGGGGGGCCTCGCGCGAGCAGTACTTC. It codes for CSARDPGGGASREQYF.

The V and J genes are TRBV9 and TRBJ2-1, with D tentatively TRBD2 (6 bases). Germline V gives CDR1 SGDLS, CDR2 YYNGEE. The germline V and J ends were trimmed by 0 bases and 8 bases, with 15 bases remaining between them. This CDR3 is built from 15 residues. The CDR3 loop reads CASSVELALSDEQFF. The CDR3 DNA is TGTGCCAGCAGCGTAGAACTAGCCCTGAGTGATGAGCAGTTCTTC.

This sequence joins TRBV20-1 and TRBJ2-7; TRBD2 aligns across 9 bases. Germline-derived CDR1 and CDR2 are DFQATT and SNEGSKA (reference sequence). V gave up 2 bases and J gave up 7 bases; unmatched junction bases: 9. The CDR3 covers 14 residues. CDR3 sequence reads: CSARSLAGYNEQYF. The CDR3 coding sequence is TGCAGTGCTAGATCGCTAGCGGGGTACAATGAGCAGTACTTC.

A few counts support this clonotype. The V and J genes are TRBV6-6 and TRBJ2-3, with TRBD2 matching over 7 bases. Per the germline V gene, CDR1 is MNHNY and CDR2 is SVGAGI (reference sequence). The V segment lost 5 bases and the J segment 0 bases; nucleotides outside the gene matches: 5. This CDR3 has 15 amino acids. The CDR3 region has the DNA TGTGCCAGCAGTCGGGCGGGGGAAAGCACAGATACGCAGTATTTT. It codes for CASSRAGESTDTQYF.

The rearrangement links TRBV4-1 to TRBJ2-3, with D possibly TRBD2 on 6 matching bases. Trimming removed 0 bases at V and 3 bases at J, with 7 bases between. Per the germline V gene, CDR1 is MGHRA and CDR2 is YSYEKL. The CDR3 is 14 residues long. The CDR3 DNA reads as TGCGCCAGCAGCCAAGATGCGGGAACAGATACGCAGTATTTT. Translation: CASSQDAGTDTQYF.

The chain is built from TRBV5-1 and TRBJ2-3; D might be TRBD2 (5 bases). This CDR3 is built from 18 residues. Per germline, CDR1 SGHRS and CDR2 YFSETQ. V gave up 4 bases and J gave up 2 bases, with 23 bases separating them. The CDR3 loop is CASSQQERARASTDTQYF. The CDR3 DNA sequence: TGCGCCAGCAGCCAGCAAGAGAGGGCCCGCGCTTCCACAGATACGCAGTATTTT. The full variable domain, its missing parts supplied by reference TRBV5-1 and TRBJ2-3, is KAGVTQTPRYLIKTRGQQVTLSCSPISGHRSVSWYQQTPGQGLQFLFEYFSETQRNKGNFPGRFSGRQFSNSRSEMNVSTLELGDSALYLCASSQQERARASTDTQYFGPGTRLTVL.

The J gene is TRBJ2-5, the V gene TRBV15, with D uncertain. The germline V gene encodes CDR1 LNHNV and CDR2 YYDKDF (reference sequence). V lost 3 bases and J 2 bases, leaving 10 bases between the germline ends. The CDR3 totals 14 residues. CDR3 DNA: TGTGCCACCAGCAGCGTAGCTCGACAAGAGACCCAGTACTTC. Encoded protein: CATSSVARQETQYF.

This chain links TRBV12-3 or TRBV12-4 with TRBJ2-1; 12 nucleotides line up with TRBD1. V shed 5 bases and J 7 bases; nucleotides not matched to a gene: 9. The CDR3 totals 16 residues. The DNA of the CDR3 is TGTGCCAGCAGTCCAGTGGGACAGGGGGCGGTTAATGAGCAGTTCTTC. It specifies CASSPVGQGAVNEQFF.

This chain connects TRBV7-8 to TRBJ1-2; weak D call: TRBD1 (5 bases). The CDR3 totals 16 residues. Trimming pared 5 bases from V and 0 bases from J, leaving 16 bases between. Looked up from germline, CDR1 is SGHVS and CDR2 is FQNEAQ. The CDR3 spells CASSPTGTPTNYGYTF. For the CDR3, the DNA is TGTGCCAGCAGCCCAACCGGGACGCCTACTAACTATGGCTACACCTTC.

This sequence joins TRBV20-1 and TRBJ2-7; D possibly matches TRBD1 or TRBD2 (5 bases each). V lost 5 bases to trimming and J lost 0 bases, with 14 bases between them. Germline loops: CDR1 DFQATT, CDR2 SNEGSKA (reference sequence). CDR3 size: 14 residues. The CDR3 loop is CSAPPGTSSYEQYF. The CDR3 coding sequence is TGCAGTGCTCCCCCAGGGACCAGCTCCTACGAGCAGTACTTC.

V and J are TRBV29-1 and TRBJ2-7, with D maybe TRBD1 (5 bases). V was shortened by 7 bases and J by 2 bases, with 12 bases between the two germline ends. Germline CDR1 reads SQVTM; CDR2 reads ANQGSEA. The CDR3 loop spans 12 amino acids. This chain's CDR3 is CSGWQGTYEQYF. For the CDR3, the DNA is TGCAGCGGGTGGCAGGGAACCTACGAGCAGTACTTC.